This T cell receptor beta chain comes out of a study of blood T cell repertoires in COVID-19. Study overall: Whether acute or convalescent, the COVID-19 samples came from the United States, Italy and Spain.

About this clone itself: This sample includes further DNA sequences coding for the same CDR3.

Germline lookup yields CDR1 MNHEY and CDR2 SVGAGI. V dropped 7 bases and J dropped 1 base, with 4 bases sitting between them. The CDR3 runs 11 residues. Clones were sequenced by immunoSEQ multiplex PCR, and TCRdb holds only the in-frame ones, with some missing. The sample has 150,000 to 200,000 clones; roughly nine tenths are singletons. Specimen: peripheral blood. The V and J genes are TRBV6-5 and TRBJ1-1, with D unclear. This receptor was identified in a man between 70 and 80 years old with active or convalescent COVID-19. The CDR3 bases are TGTGCCAGCACCGGGAACACTGAAGCTTTCTTT. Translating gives CASTGNTEAFF.